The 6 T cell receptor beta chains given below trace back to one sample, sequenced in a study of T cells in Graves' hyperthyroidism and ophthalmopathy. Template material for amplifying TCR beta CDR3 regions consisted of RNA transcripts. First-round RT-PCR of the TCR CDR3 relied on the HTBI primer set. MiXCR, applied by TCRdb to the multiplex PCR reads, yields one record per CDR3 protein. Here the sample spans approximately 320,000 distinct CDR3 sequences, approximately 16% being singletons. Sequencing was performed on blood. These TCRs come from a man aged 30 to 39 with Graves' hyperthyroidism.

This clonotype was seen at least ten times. The CDR3 here is CASSMRLAGGSEQYF. The CDR3 DNA reads TGTGCCAGCAGCATGAGACTAGCGGGAGGGAGCGAGCAGTACTTC. The chain recombines TRBV9 with TRBJ2-7, with 14 bases matching TRBD2. Germline assignment: CDR1 SGDLS and CDR2 YYNGEE. This CDR3 is 15 amino acids long. The ends lost 4 bases at V and 6 bases at J; junction bases unmatched: 6.

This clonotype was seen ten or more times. CDR3 loop: CASSGAGEAQYF. Here the CDR3 DNA reads TGCGCCAGCAGCGGGGCGGGAGAGGCGCAGTATTTT. This sequence joins TRBV5-1 and TRBJ2-3, with 7 bases fitting TRBD2. J gave up 10 bases and V 4 bases, and 6 bases lay outside the gene matches. The CDR3 runs 12 residues. Germline V gene lookup returns CDR1 SGHRS and CDR2 YFSETQ.

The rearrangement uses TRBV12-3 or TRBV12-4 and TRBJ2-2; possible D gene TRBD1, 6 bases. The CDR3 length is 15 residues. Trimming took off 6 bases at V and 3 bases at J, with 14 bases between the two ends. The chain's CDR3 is CASSHVGADTGELFF. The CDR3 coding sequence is TGTGCCAGCAGCCATGTGGGGGCTGACACCGGGGAGCTGTTTTTT.

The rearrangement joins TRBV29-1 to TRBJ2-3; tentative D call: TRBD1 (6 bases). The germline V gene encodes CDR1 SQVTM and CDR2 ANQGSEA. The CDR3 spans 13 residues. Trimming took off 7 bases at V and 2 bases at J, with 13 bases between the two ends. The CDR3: CSGPGQDTDTQYF. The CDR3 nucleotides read TGCAGCGGACCGGGACAAGACACAGATACGCAGTATTTT.

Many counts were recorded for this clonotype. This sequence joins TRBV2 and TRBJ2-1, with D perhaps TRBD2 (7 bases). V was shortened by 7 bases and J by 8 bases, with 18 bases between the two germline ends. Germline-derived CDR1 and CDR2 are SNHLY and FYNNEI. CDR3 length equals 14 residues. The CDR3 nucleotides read TGTGCCAGCATACGACGGAGGGGGGGCGATGAGCAGTTCTTC. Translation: CASIRRRGGDEQFF.

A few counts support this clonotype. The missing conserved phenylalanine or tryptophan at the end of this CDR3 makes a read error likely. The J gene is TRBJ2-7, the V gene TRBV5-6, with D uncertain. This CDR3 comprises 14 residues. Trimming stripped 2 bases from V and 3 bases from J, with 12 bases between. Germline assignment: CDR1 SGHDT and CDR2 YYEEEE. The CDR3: CASSFRQAVYEQYI. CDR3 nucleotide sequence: TGTGCCAGCAGCTTCCGTCAGGCGGTCTACGAGCAGTACATC.